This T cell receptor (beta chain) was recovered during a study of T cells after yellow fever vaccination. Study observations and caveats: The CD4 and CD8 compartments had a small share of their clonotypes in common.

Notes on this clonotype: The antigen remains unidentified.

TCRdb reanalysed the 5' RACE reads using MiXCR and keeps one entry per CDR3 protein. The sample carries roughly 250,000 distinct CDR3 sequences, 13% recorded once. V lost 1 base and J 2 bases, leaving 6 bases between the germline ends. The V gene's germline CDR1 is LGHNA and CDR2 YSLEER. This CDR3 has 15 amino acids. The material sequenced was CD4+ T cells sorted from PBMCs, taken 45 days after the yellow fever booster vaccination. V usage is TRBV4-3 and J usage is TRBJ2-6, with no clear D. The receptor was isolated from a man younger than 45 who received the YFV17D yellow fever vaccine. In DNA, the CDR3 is TGCGCCAGCAGCCAAGTCCGGGCTGGGGCCAACGTCCTGACTTTC. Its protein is CASSQVRAGANVLTF.